These 9 T cell receptor beta chains were sequenced from one sample in a study of T cell responses to AZD1222 COVID-19 vaccine. TCRdb's table, derived via immunoSEQ multiplex PCR, lists solely in-frame clones and lacks some. The table lists more than 100,000 clones, approximately 90% of them singletons. The input for sequencing was peripheral blood, taken 28 days after the second AZD1222 dose. The receptors were sampled from an adult who received the AZD1222 COVID-19 vaccine.

This clone occurred once. This sequence joins TRBV6-5 and TRBJ2-7, with D tentatively TRBD2 (6 bases). Germline V CDR1 and CDR2: MNHEY, SVGAGI. The CDR3 length is 15 residues. Between the trimmed V and J ends, which lost 6 bases and 0 bases, there was a span of 15 bases. CDR3 coding DNA: TGTGCCAGCAGATCGCGGGGATCAAGCTCCTACGAGCAGTACTTC. Protein: CASRSRGSSSYEQYF.

The chain carries TRBV4-2 and TRBJ2-2, with D maybe TRBD1 (5 bases). Trimming removed 0 bases from V and 0 bases from J, with 8 bases in between. Per the germline V gene, CDR1 is LGHNA and CDR2 is YNFKEQ. The length of the CDR3 is 16 residues. The CDR3 DNA reads as TGTGCCAGCAGCCAAGAGACAGCCGCGAACACCGGGGAGCTGTTTTTT. Its translation is CASSQETAANTGELFF.

This clone came up once. This chain uses TRBV25-1 with TRBJ2-3; D is uncertain. CDR3 length equals 13 residues. CDR1 is MGHDK and CDR2 is SYGVNS in the germline V gene. V shed 6 bases and J shed 8 bases, with 15 bases lying between them. This chain's CDR3 is CASSEVDGVTQYF. For the CDR3, the DNA is TGTGCCAGCAGCGAAGTCGATGGGGTTACGCAGTATTTT.

The rearrangement links TRBV12-3 or TRBV12-4 to TRBJ1-1, with D perhaps TRBD1 (5 bases). The V gene lost 5 bases and the J gene lost 5 bases, with 9 bases spanning the gap. The CDR3 loop spans 12 amino acids. CDR3 sequence (DNA): TGTGCCAGCAGTCAGGGCGGGACTGAAGCTTTCTTT. Protein: CASSQGGTEAFF.

The chain joins TRBV28 to TRBJ1-4; D is ambiguous. Between the trimmed V and J ends, which lost 5 bases and 3 bases, there was a span of 16 bases. CDR3 length: 16 residues. CDR1 is MDHEN and CDR2 is SYDVKM in the germline V gene. CDR3: CASSPLTNPPNEKLFF. As DNA, the CDR3 is TGTGCCAGCAGTCCCCTTACCAACCCCCCTAATGAAAAACTGTTTTTT. Full variable domain (outside the CDR3, taken from reference TRBV28 and TRBJ1-4): DVKVTQSSRYLVKRTGEKVFLECVQDMDHENMFWYRQDPGLGLRLIYFSYDVKMKEKGDIPEGYSVSREKKERFSLILESASTNQTSMYLCASSPLTNPPNEKLFFGSGTQLSVL.

The chain uses TRBV14 and TRBJ2-6; tentative D call: TRBD2 (5 bases). The CDR3 sequence is 16 residues long. The germline V gene has CDR1 SGHDN and CDR2 FVKESK. Trimming removed 1 base from V and 5 bases from J, with 12 bases in between. CDR3 protein: CASSQVRESRANVLTF. The CDR3 nucleotides read TGTGCCAGCAGCCAAGTCCGGGAAAGTAGGGCCAACGTCCTGACTTTC.

This chain joins TRBV28 and TRBJ1-2, with a weak D call TRBD1 (5 bases). The V gene lost 5 bases and the J gene lost 6 bases, with 22 bases spanning the gap. The length of the CDR3 is 16 residues. Germline V gives CDR1 MDHEN, CDR2 SYDVKM. Written as DNA, the CDR3 is TGTGCCAGCAGTACGCTGACAGAGATGGCTGGTCATGGCTACACCTTC. Its protein is CASSTLTEMAGHGYTF.

The rearrangement uses TRBV29-1 and TRBJ2-2; D gene ambiguous. Germline CDR1 SQVTM, CDR2 ANQGSEA. The V end was cut by 5 bases, the J end by 1 base, with 8 bases between. CDR3 size: 13 residues. The CDR3, as DNA: TGCAGCGTTCGGAGAGAGAACACCGGGGAGCTGTTTTTT. It codes for CSVRRENTGELFF.

V is TRBV5-1 and J is TRBJ2-5; D possibly corresponds to TRBD1 (6 bases). Germline V gives CDR1 SGHRS, CDR2 YFSETQ. The CDR3 has 15 amino acids. With 4 bases removed from V and 4 bases from J, the gap between germline ends came to 17 bases. The CDR3 spells CASSPGWTASETQYF. The CDR3 DNA is TGCGCCAGCAGCCCTGGCTGGACAGCGTCAGAGACCCAGTACTTC.